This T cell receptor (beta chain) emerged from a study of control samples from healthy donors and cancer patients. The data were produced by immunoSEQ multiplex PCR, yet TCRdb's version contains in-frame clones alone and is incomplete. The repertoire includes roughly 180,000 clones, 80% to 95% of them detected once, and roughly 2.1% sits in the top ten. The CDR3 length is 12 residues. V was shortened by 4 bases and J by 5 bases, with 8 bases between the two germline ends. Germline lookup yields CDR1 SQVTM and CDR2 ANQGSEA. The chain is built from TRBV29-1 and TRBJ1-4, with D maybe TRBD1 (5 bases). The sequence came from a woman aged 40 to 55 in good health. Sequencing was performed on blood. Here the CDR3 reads CSVGAGNEKLFF. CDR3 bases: TGCAGCGTTGGGGCAGGGAATGAAAAACTGTTTTTT.